Reported below is one T cell receptor (beta chain). This sample was taken from a study of blood T cell repertoires in COVID-19. Study-wide context: Sites in the United States, Italy and Spain provided acute and convalescent COVID-19 samples.

The length of the CDR3 is 16 residues. Clones were read by immunoSEQ multiplex PCR, and TCRdb kept only the in-frame ones, dropping some. The sample records 150,000 to 200,000 clones, around four fifths being singletons. The receptor was derived from a woman aged 45-65 years who had recovered from COVID-19. The chain links TRBV21-1 to TRBJ1-5; the D call in the table, TRBD1, was not verified against the DNA. TRBV21-1 is designated a pseudogene. Sequencing was performed on PBMCs or T cells enriched from blood (not recorded which). CDR3 loop: CASSPESDSPAQPQHF. The DNA of the CDR3 is TGTGCCAGCAGCCCCGAGTCCGACAGCCCCGCTCAGCCCCAGCATTTT.